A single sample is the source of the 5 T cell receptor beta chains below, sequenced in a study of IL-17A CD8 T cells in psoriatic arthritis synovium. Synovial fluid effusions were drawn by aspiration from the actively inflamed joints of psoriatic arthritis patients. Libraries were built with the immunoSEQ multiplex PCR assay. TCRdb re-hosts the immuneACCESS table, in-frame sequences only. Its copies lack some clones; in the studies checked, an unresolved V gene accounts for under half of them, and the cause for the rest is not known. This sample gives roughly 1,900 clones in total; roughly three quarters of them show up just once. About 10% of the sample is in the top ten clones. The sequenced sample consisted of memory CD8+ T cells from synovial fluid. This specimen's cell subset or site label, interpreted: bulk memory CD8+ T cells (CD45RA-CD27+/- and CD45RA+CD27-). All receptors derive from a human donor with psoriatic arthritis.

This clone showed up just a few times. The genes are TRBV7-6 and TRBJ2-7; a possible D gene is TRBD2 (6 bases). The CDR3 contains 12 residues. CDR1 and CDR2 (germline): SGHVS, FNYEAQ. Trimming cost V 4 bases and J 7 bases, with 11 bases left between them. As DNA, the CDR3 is TGTGCCAGCAGCTCGGGACTGGCTGAGCAGTACTTC. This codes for CASSSGLAEQYF.

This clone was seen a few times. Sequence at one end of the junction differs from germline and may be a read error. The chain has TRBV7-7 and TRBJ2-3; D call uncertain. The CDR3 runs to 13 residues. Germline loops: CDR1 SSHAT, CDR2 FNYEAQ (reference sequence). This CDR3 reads CASSSTWSDTQYF. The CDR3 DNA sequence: TGTGCTAGCAGCTCTACTTGGTCAGATACGCAGTATTTT.

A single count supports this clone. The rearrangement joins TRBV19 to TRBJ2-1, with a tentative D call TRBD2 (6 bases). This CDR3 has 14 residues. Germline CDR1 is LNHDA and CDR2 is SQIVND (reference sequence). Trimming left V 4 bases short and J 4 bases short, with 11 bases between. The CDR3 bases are TGTGCCAGTAGTAAGCCTAGCGCATACAATGAGCAGTTCTTC. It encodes CASSKPSAYNEQFF.

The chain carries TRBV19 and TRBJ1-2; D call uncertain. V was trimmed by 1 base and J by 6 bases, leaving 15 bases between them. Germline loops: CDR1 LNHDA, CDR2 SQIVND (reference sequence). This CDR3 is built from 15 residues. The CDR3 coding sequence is TGTGCCAGTAGTATAGCGCCAAGGCCCTTTCATGGCTACACCTTC. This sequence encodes CASSIAPRPFHGYTF.

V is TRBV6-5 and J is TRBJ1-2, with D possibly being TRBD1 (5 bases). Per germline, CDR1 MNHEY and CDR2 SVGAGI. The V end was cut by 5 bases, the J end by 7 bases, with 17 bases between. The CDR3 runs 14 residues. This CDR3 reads CASSTQTRDPGYTF. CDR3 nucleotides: TGTGCCAGCAGTACCCAGACCCGGGACCCTGGCTACACCTTC.